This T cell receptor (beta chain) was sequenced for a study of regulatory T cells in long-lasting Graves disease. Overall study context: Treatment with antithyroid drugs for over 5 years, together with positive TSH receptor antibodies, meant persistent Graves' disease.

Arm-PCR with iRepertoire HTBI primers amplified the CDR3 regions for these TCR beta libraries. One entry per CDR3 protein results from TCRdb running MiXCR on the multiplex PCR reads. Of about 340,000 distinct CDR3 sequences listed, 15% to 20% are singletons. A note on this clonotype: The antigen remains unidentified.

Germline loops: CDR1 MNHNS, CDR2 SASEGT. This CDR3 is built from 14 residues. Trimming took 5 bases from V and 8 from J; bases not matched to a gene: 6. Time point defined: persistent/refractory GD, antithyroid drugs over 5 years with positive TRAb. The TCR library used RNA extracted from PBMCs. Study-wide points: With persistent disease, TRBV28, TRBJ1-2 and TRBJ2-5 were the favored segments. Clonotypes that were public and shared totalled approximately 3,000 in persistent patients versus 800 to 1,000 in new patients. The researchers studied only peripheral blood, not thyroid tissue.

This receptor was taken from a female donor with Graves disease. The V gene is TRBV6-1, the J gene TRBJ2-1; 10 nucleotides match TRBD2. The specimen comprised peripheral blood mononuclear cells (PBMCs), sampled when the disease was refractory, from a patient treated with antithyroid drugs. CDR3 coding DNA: TGTGCCAGCAGTTACCCTAGCGGGGGCGATGAGCAGTTCTTC. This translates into CASSYPSGGDEQFF.